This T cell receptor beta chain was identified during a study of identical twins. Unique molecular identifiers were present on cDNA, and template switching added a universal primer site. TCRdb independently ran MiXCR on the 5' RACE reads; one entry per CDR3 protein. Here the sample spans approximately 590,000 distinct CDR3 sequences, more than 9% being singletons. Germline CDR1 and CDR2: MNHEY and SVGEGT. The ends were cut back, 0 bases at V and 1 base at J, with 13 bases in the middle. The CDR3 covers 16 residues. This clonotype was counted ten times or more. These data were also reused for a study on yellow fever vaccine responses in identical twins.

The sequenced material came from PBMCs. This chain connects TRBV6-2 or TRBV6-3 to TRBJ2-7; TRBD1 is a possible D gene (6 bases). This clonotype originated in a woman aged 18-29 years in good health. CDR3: CASSYSKSRGSYEQYF. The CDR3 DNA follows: TGTGCCAGCAGTTACTCGAAGTCCAGGGGTTCCTACGAGCAGTACTTC.